These T cell receptor beta chains were read from a single sample in a study of T cells in Graves' hyperthyroidism and ophthalmopathy. TCRdb analysed the multiplex PCR reads with MiXCR anew, one entry per CDR3 protein. The sample includes some 600,000 distinct CDR3 sequences, 35% to 55% of them seen just once. The sequenced sample was peripheral blood or thyroid tissue (not recorded which). These receptors originate from a young woman with Graves' hyperthyroidism. The CDR3 runs from the conserved cysteine through the conserved F or W. The D gene is left open where the match is weak. Size values are once, few and many counts, or a class for expanded clones, and some rows have none.

v_gene	abundance	len	j_gene	d_gene	CDR3nt	CDR3aa
TRBV7-9	few	19	TRBJ1-2	NA	TGTGCCAGCAGCCAAACCCACAATAGGCAATGGCAGGCCAACTATGGCTACACCTTC	CASSQTHNRQWQANYGYTF
TRBV7-8	NA	16	TRBJ1-2	TRBD1	TGTGCCAGCAGCTTAGGTCCCGGGACAGGGAACTATGGCTACACCTTC	CASSLGPGTGNYGYTF
TRBV10-2	NA	14	TRBJ2-2	NA	TGCGCCAGCAGTTACGACAGGAACACCGGGGAGCTGTTTTTT	CASSYDRNTGELFF
TRBV20-1	NA	14	TRBJ1-5	NA	TGCAGTGCGTCAGTTTTCGTAAACAATCAGCCCCAGCATTTT	CSASVFVNNQPQHF
TRBV12-3/TRBV12-4	many	12	TRBJ1-6	NA	TGTGCCAGCAGTTTAGCGGACGGGCCCAGCCACTTT	CASSLADGPSHF
TRBV2	NA	12	TRBJ1-1	NA	TGTGCCAGCTCCGAAGCGGGCACTGAAGCTTTCTTT	CASSEAGTEAFF
TRBV25-1	few	12	TRBJ2-5	NA	TGTGCCACCCCTGCGGGATTAGAGACCCAGTACTTC	CATPAGLETQYF
TRBV24-1	few	16	TRBJ1-5	NA	TGTGCCACCAGTGATTTGTTGCCAGGGGGCAATCAGCCCCAGCATTTT	CATSDLLPGGNQPQHF
TRBV2	few	14	TRBJ1-4	TRBD1	TGTGCCAGCAGGAGGGGACAGGGGGTAGAAAAACTGTTTTTT	CASRRGQGVEKLFF
TRBV19	few	15	TRBJ2-7	NA	TGTGCCAGTAGTATAGGCCACACGCTGTACTACGAGCAGTACTTC	CASSIGHTLYYEQYF
TRBV2	NA	18	TRBJ1-2	NA	TGTGCCAGCAGTGACTTCCCCAAAGTGCCGCTAGTTAACTATGGCTACACCTTC	CASSDFPKVPLVNYGYTF
TRBV24-1	NA	18	TRBJ2-2	TRBD2	TGTGCCACCAGTGATTCAACTTTAGCGGGAGCCAACACCGGGGAGCTGTTTTTT	CATSDSTLAGANTGELFF
TRBV7-9	NA	16	TRBJ2-2	NA	TGCGCCAGCAGCCATGGATTAGCGACAGCCAGAGGGGAGCTGTTTTTT	CASSHGLATARGELFF
TRBV29-1	many	11	TRBJ2-5	TRBD1	TGCAGCGTTGGACAGGGAGAGACCCAGTACTTC	CSVGQGETQYF
TRBV7-3	few	13	TRBJ2-7	NA	TGTGCTAGCCCGGGTAGCGGTCCCTACGAGCAGTACTTC	CASPGSGPYEQYF
TRBV7-9	NA	17	TRBJ1-2	TRBD1	TGTGCCAGCAGCTATGCTAGGACAGGGTATCCTAACTATGGCTACACCTTC	CASSYARTGYPNYGYTF
TRBV12-3/TRBV12-4	NA	11	TRBJ2-7	NA	TGTGCCAGCAGCCACCGGCGCGAGCAGTACTTC	CASSHRREQYF
TRBV10-3	NA	16	TRBJ2-6	NA	TGTGCCAGCAGTCCCCGGACCTTGTCCGGGGCCAACGTCCTGACTTTC	CASSPRTLSGANVLTF
TRBV20-1	NA	12	TRBJ1-2	TRBD1	TGCAGTGCAAAGGACAGGAATGTTGGCTACACCTTC	CSAKDRNVGYTF
TRBV7-2	few	12	TRBJ1-2	NA	TGTGCCAGCAGCACCGGGAGGAGCGGCTACACCTTC	CASSTGRSGYTF
TRBV7-3	few	18	TRBJ2-5	TRBD2	TGTGCCAGCAGCCTCACCGGGAGGCTAGCGGGATTCCAAGAGACCCAGTACTTC	CASSLTGRLAGFQETQYF
TRBV11-1	NA	16	TRBJ1-1	NA	TGTGCCGGCCAACGTTCGGGGGCAGGCTGGAACACTGAAGCTTTCTTT	CAGQRSGAGWNTEAFF
TRBV2	NA	13	TRBJ2-3	NA	TGTGCCAGCAGGATAGCGGGCACAGATACGCAGTATTTT	CASRIAGTDTQYF
TRBV7-3	many	15	TRBJ1-6	NA	TGTGCCAGCAGCTTAAATTCCGGACCAAATTCACCCCTCCACTTT	CASSLNSGPNSPLHF
TRBV29-1	NA	12	TRBJ2-7	TRBD2	TGCAGCCAGACTAGCGGGGCCTACGAGCAGTACTTC	CSQTSGAYEQYF
TRBV24-1	NA	15	TRBJ2-7	NA	TGTGCCACCAGTGGGTCGCCGACAGAAGGGTACGAGCAGTACTTC	CATSGSPTEGYEQYF
TRBV10-3	NA	14	TRBJ1-5	TRBD1	TGTGCCTCCCAAAGACAGGGTAGCAATCAGCCCCAGCATTTT	CASQRQGSNQPQHF
TRBV20-1	NA	12	TRBJ1-4	NA	TGCAGTGCAAAGGGGGAAGTTGAAAAACTGTTTTTT	CSAKGEVEKLFF
TRBV2	NA	16	TRBJ2-5	TRBD2	TGTGCCAGCAGTGTTGGACTAGCGGGAGTTGGAGAGACCCAGTACTTC	CASSVGLAGVGETQYF
TRBV29-1	NA	13	TRBJ1-2	NA	TGCAGCGTCACTAGACAGGCCTCAGGGGGCTACACCTTC	CSVTRQASGGYTF
TRBV9	few	15	TRBJ1-2	NA	TGTGCCAGCAGCGTAGCCGTCGGCAGTAACTATGGCTACACCTTC	CASSVAVGSNYGYTF
TRBV29-1	many	11	TRBJ2-7	NA	TGCAGCGTTGACGGTAGGGAGCGGCAGTACTTC	CSVDGRERQYF
TRBV11-2	many	11	TRBJ2-3	NA	TGTGCCAGCAGCTTAGGAGATACGCAGTATTTT	CASSLGDTQYF
TRBV15	NA	14	TRBJ1-6	TRBD1	TGTGCCACCAGCCGACAGGGGGGGAATTCACCCCTCCACTTT	CATSRQGGNSPLHF
TRBV7-9	NA	16	TRBJ1-1	NA	TGTGCCAGCAGCCCACTAGGTGCGGGGGCGAGCACTGAAGCTTTCTTT	CASSPLGAGASTEAFF
TRBV7-2	NA	14	TRBJ2-7	TRBD1	TGTGCCAGTCTCCTCGGGACAGGGCCCTACGAGCAGTACTTC	CASLLGTGPYEQYF
TRBV29-1	many	12	TRBJ2-7	NA	TGCAGCGTTCACACAGGGTCTTACGAGCAGTACTTC	CSVHTGSYEQYF
TRBV2	NA	16	TRBJ2-6	NA	TGTGCCAGCAGTGATCAGCCGGGGACCGGGGCCAACGTCCTGACTTTC	CASSDQPGTGANVLTF
TRBV29-1	NA	8	TRBJ1-5	NA	TGCAGCGTTGACTCCCAGCATTTT	CSVDSQHF
TRBV24-1	NA	15	TRBJ1-1	NA	TGTGCCACCCTCGGGACTAGCGGAGAGAACACTGAAGCTTTCTTT	CATLGTSGENTEAFF
TRBV15	many	13	TRBJ1-1	NA	TGTGCCACCAGCAGAGTGAAGAACACTGAAGCTTTCTTT	CATSRVKNTEAFF
TRBV20-1	NA	12	TRBJ1-1	NA	TGCAGTGCTGTAAGACTGAACACTGAAGCTTTCTTT	CSAVRLNTEAFF
TRBV2	once	11	TRBJ2-1	NA	TGTGCCAGCAGTACTGTCGATGAGCAGTTCTTC	CASSTVDEQFF
TRBV24-1	many	12	TRBJ1-5	TRBD1	TGTGCCACACAGGGGCATGATCAGCCCCAGCATTTT	CATQGHDQPQHF
TRBV19	few	14	TRBJ2-2	NA	TGTGCCAGTAGGCCAGGGGCGAACACCGGGGAGCTGTTTTTT	CASRPGANTGELFF
TRBV15	NA	12	TRBJ1-2	NA	TGTGCCACCAGCAGAGATCGGACGAGTGACACCTTC	CATSRDRTSDTF
TRBV19	NA	13	TRBJ1-4	TRBD1	TGTGCCAGCAGCCAGGGACAGGGTACAAAACTGTTTTTT	CASSQGQGTKLFF